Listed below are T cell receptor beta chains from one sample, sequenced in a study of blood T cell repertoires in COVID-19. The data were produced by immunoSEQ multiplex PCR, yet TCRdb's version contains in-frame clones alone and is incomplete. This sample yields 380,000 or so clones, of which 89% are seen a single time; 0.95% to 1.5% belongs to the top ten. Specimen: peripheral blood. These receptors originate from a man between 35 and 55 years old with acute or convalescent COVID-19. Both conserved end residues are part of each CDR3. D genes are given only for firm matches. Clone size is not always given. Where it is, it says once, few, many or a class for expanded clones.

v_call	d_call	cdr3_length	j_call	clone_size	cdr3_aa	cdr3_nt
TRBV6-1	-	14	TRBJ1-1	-	CASSEVQGNTEAFF	TGTGCCAGCAGTGAAGTTCAGGGGAACACTGAAGCTTTCTTT
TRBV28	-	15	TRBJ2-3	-	CASRTLGLSTDTQYF	TGTGCCAGCAGGACCCTGGGACTTAGCACAGATACGCAGTATTTT
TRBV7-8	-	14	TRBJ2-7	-	CASSSQRGGYEQYF	TGTGCCAGCAGCTCTCAAAGGGGAGGCTACGAGCAGTACTTC
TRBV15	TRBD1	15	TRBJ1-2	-	CATSRGRTGYYGYTF	TGTGCCACCAGCAGAGGTCGGACAGGGTACTATGGCTACACCTTC
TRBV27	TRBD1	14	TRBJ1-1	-	CASSWNRGNTEAFF	TGTGCCAGCAGTTGGAACAGGGGAAACACTGAAGCTTTCTTT
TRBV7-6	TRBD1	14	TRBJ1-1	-	CASKQGEGPTEAFF	TGTGCCAGCAAACAGGGGGAGGGGCCCACTGAAGCTTTCTTT
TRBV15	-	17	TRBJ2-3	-	CATSRDKASAYTDTQYF	TGTGCCACCAGCAGAGATAAGGCTAGCGCCTACACAGATACGCAGTATTTT
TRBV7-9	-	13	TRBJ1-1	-	CASSALSGGEAFF	TGTGCCAGCAGCGCCCTATCGGGGGGCGAAGCTTTCTTT
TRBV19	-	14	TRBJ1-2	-	CASSTRQVVGGYTF	TGTGCCAGTAGTACAAGACAGGTAGTTGGTGGCTACACCTTC
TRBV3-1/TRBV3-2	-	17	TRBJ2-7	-	CASSHWANRVPIYEQYF	TGTGCCAGCAGCCATTGGGCAAACAGGGTCCCCATCTACGAGCAGTACTTC
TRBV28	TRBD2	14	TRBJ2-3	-	CASSPGGGTDTQYF	TGTGCCAGCAGTCCTGGGGGGGGCACAGATACGCAGTATTTT
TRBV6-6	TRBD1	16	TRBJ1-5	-	CASSYTGVYVYQPQHF	TGTGCCAGCAGTTACACAGGGGTTTATGTCTATCAGCCCCAGCATTTT
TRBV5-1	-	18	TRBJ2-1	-	CASSFGRRRLSSYNEQFF	TGCGCCAGCAGCTTTGGGCGTAGGCGTTTGAGCTCCTACAATGAGCAGTTCTTC
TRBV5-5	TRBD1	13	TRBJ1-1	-	CASSFAPQGAAFF	TGTGCCAGCAGTTTTGCTCCCCAGGGGGCGGCTTTCTTT
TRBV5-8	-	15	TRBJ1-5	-	CASSPRTWGGWPQHF	TGTGCCAGCAGCCCTAGGACATGGGGGGGATGGCCCCAGCATTTT
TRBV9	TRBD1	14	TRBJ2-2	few	CASSATGDTGELFF	TGTGCCAGCAGCGCGACAGGGGACACCGGGGAGCTGTTTTTT
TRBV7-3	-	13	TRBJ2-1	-	CASSDNTGFQQFF	TGTGCCAGCAGCGATAATACAGGGTTTCAGCAGTTCTTC
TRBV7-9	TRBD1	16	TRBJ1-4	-	CASSLNRGTGGEKLFF	TGTGCCAGCAGCTTAAATCGCGGGACAGGTGGCGAAAAACTGTTTTTT
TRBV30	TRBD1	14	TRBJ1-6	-	CAWSRDRANSPLHF	TGTGCCTGGAGCAGGGACAGGGCTAATTCACCCCTCCACTTT
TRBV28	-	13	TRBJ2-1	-	CASSPPPTDEQFF	TGTGCCAGCAGCCCTCCCCCCACGGATGAGCAGTTCTTC